This is a list of T cell receptor beta chains from one sample in a study of human T cells and chemical hapten exposure. From the RACE reads, TCRdb called clonotypes with MiXCR, one entry per CDR3 protein. The table shows 80,000 to 100,000 distinct CDR3 sequences, with 7.5% to 9.5% occurring only once. Sample: whole blood, taken in connection with sensitization to the hapten diphenylcyclopropenone (DPC). The receptors shown here come from a woman in her thirties with alopecia areata. Some clones in this sample may be carry-over from other donors' samples. The CDR3 runs from the conserved cysteine through the conserved F or W. The D gene is left open where the match is weak. Where a row states a size, it is once, few, many or the class of an expanded clone; other rows omit it.

CDR3 protein: CSARDSRDRGNQPQHF
CDR3 DNA: TGCAGTGCTAGAGATTCCCGGGACAGGGGTAATCAGCCCCAGCATTTT
J gene: TRBJ1-5
V gene: TRBV20-1
D gene: TRBD1
clone size: many

CDR3 protein: CASSQGFTDTQYF
CDR3 DNA: TGTGCCAGCAGTCAGGGATTTACAGATACGCAGTATTTT
J gene: TRBJ2-3
V gene: TRBV6-1
D gene: NA
clone size: few

CDR3 protein: CSARGGGPTEAFF
CDR3 DNA: TGCAGTGCCAGGGGGGGGGGGCCGACTGAAGCTTTCTTT
J gene: TRBJ1-1
V gene: TRBV20-1
D gene: TRBD1
clone size: NA

CDR3 protein: CASSLASGSGETQYF
CDR3 DNA: TGTGCCAGCAGCTTAGCTAGCGGGAGCGGCGAGACCCAGTACTTC
J gene: TRBJ2-5
V gene: TRBV7-8
D gene: TRBD2
clone size: many

CDR3 protein: CASSLDSQDEQFF
CDR3 DNA: TGTGCCAGCAGTTTGGACAGTCAGGATGAGCAGTTCTTC
J gene: TRBJ2-1
V gene: TRBV6-2/TRBV6-3
D gene: NA
clone size: few

CDR3 protein: CAWSPGGPRYYGYTF
CDR3 DNA: TGTGCCTGGAGTCCGGGGGGTCCCCGTTACTATGGCTACACCTTC
J gene: TRBJ1-2
V gene: TRBV30
D gene: NA
clone size: few

CDR3 protein: CASSLDRNTEAFF
CDR3 DNA: TGTGCCAGCAGCTTAGACAGGAACACTGAAGCTTTCTTT
J gene: TRBJ1-1
V gene: TRBV11-1
D gene: NA
clone size: many

CDR3 protein: CASSWDGSRFEQYF
CDR3 DNA: TGCGCCAGCAGCTGGGACGGGAGCCGGTTCGAGCAGTACTTC
J gene: TRBJ2-7
V gene: TRBV5-1
D gene: NA
clone size: many

CDR3 protein: CSVEADRAGSGANVLTF
CDR3 DNA: TGCAGCGTTGAGGCTGACAGGGCCGGCTCTGGGGCCAACGTCCTGACTTTC
J gene: TRBJ2-6
V gene: TRBV29-1
D gene: TRBD1
clone size: NA

CDR3 protein: CSAREPGREGQPQHF
CDR3 DNA: TGCAGTGCTAGAGAACCGGGGAGGGAGGGTCAGCCCCAGCATTTT
J gene: TRBJ1-5
V gene: TRBV20-1
D gene: NA
clone size: few

CDR3 protein: CASSRGQGAHEQFF
CDR3 DNA: TGTGCCAGTAGTCGGGGACAGGGGGCTCATGAGCAGTTCTTC
J gene: TRBJ2-1
V gene: TRBV19
D gene: TRBD1
clone size: few

CDR3 protein: CATSRDEGATSGANVLTF
CDR3 DNA: TGTGCCACCAGCAGAGATGAGGGCGCGACCTCTGGGGCCAACGTCCTGACTTTC
J gene: TRBJ2-6
V gene: TRBV15
D gene: NA
clone size: many

CDR3 protein: CASRRILTEAFF
CDR3 DNA: TGTGCCAGCCGACGTATCCTCACTGAAGCTTTCTTT
J gene: TRBJ1-1
V gene: TRBV28
D gene: NA
clone size: few

CDR3 protein: CASSYARGTNQPQNF
CDR3 DNA: TGTGCCAGCAGTTACGCTCGGGGGACCAATCAGCCCCAGAATTTT
J gene: TRBJ1-5
V gene: TRBV6-5
D gene: NA
clone size: few

CDR3 protein: CASSPPEGEWWEQYF
CDR3 DNA: TGTGCCAGCAGTCCCCCGGAAGGGGAGTGGTGGGAGCAGTACTTC
J gene: TRBJ2-7
V gene: TRBV27
D gene: NA
clone size: NA

CDR3 protein: CATPSQCPCCEVAQYF
CDR3 DNA: TGTGCCACCCCCTCACAGTGCCCTTGTTGTGAAGTGGCCCAGTACTTC
J gene: TRBJ2-5
V gene: TRBV25-1
D gene: NA
clone size: many

CDR3 protein: CASGSTGEGAYEQYF
CDR3 DNA: TGTGCCAGCGGTTCCACAGGGGAGGGGGCCTACGAGCAGTACTTC
J gene: TRBJ2-7
V gene: TRBV25-1
D gene: NA
clone size: many

CDR3 protein: CSARARGGYTEAFF
CDR3 DNA: TGCAGTGCTAGAGCCAGGGGAGGATACACTGAAGCTTTCTTT
J gene: TRBJ1-1
V gene: TRBV20-1
D gene: NA
clone size: few

CDR3 protein: CASSFGQSGTQYF
CDR3 DNA: TGTGCCAGCAGCTTTGGACAATCGGGGACCCAGTACTTC
J gene: TRBJ2-5
V gene: TRBV11-2
D gene: NA
clone size: many

CDR3 protein: CASSPRDKVETQYF
CDR3 DNA: TGTGCCAGCAGCCCACGGGATAAAGTAGAGACCCAGTACTTC
J gene: TRBJ2-5
V gene: TRBV11-1
D gene: NA
clone size: many

CDR3 protein: CASNVGTANIQYF
CDR3 DNA: TGTGCCAGCAACGTGGGGACAGCAAACATTCAGTACTTC
J gene: TRBJ2-4
V gene: TRBV2
D gene: TRBD1
clone size: NA

CDR3 protein: CASIRLAGLQETQYF
CDR3 DNA: TGTGCCAGCATCCGACTAGCGGGGCTCCAAGAGACCCAGTACTTC
J gene: TRBJ2-5
V gene: TRBV2
D gene: TRBD2
clone size: few

CDR3 protein: CSALGGTINGDEQFF
CDR3 DNA: TGCAGTGCTTTAGGGGGGACTATCAATGGGGATGAGCAGTTCTTC
J gene: TRBJ2-1
V gene: TRBV20-1
D gene: NA
clone size: many

CDR3 protein: CASSSLGGVNTEAFF
CDR3 DNA: TGTGCCAGCAGCTCCTTGGGAGGGGTGAACACTGAAGCTTTCTTT
J gene: TRBJ1-1
V gene: TRBV7-3
D gene: NA
clone size: NA

CDR3 protein: CASSLAGLTYNEQFF
CDR3 DNA: TGCGCCAGCAGCTTGGCAGGCTTAACCTACAATGAGCAGTTCTTC
J gene: TRBJ2-1
V gene: TRBV5-1
D gene: NA
clone size: many

CDR3 protein: CAISEELMGGYTF
CDR3 DNA: TGTGCCATCAGTGAAGAACTTATGGGTGGCTACACCTTC
J gene: TRBJ1-2
V gene: TRBV10-3
D gene: NA
clone size: few